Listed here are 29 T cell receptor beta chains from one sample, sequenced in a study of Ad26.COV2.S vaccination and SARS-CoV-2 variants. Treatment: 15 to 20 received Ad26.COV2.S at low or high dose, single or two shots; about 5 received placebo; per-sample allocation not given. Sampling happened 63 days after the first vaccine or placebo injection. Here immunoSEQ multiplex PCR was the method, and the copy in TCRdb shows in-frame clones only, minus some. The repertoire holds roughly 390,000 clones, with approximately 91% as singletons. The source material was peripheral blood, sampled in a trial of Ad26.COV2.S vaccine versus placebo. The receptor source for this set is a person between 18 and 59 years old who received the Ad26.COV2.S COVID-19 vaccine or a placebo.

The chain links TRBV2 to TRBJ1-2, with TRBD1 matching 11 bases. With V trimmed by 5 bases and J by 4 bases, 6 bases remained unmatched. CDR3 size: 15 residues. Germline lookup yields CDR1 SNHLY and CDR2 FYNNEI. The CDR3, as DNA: TGTGCCAGCAGTACGGGACAGGGGGACCTCTATGGCTACACCTTC. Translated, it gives CASSTGQGDLYGYTF.

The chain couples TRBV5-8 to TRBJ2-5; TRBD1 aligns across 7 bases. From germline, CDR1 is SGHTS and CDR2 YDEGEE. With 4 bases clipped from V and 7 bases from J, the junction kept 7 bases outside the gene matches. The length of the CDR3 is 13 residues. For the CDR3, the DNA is TGTGCCAGCAGCATAAAGGACAGGAGGACCCAGTACTTC. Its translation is CASSIKDRRTQYF.

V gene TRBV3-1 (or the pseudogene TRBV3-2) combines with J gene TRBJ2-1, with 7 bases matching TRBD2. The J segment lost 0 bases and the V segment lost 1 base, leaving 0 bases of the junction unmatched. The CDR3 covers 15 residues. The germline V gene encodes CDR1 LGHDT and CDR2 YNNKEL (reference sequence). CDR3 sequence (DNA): TGTGCCAGCAGCCAAGGGACTAGCTCCTACAATGAGCAGTTCTTC. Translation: CASSQGTSSYNEQFF.

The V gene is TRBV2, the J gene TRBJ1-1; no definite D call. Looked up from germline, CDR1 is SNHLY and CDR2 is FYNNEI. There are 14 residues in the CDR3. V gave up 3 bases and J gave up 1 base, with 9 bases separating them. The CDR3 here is CASSDGRGNTEAFF. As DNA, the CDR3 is TGTGCCAGCAGTGACGGGCGAGGGAACACTGAAGCTTTCTTT.

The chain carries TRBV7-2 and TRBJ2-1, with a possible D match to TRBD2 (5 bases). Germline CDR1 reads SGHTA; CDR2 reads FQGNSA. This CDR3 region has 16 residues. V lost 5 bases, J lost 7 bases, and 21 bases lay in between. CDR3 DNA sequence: TGTGCCAGCAGCCCGAGGGATACTAGGGTTGGTAATGAGCAGTTCTTC. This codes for CASSPRDTRVGNEQFF.

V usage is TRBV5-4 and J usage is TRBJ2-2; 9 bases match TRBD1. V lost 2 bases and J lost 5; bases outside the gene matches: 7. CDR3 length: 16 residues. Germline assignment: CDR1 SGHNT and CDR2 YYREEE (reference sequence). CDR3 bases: TGTGCCAGCAGCTTCGGCCGGGACAGGGATACCGGGGAGCTGTTTTTT. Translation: CASSFGRDRDTGELFF.

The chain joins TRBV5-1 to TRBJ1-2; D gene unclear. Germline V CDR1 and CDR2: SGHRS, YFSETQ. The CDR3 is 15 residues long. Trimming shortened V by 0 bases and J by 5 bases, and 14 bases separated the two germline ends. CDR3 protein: CASSLEAGRMYGYTF. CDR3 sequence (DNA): TGCGCCAGCAGCTTGGAGGCGGGCCGAATGTATGGCTACACCTTC.

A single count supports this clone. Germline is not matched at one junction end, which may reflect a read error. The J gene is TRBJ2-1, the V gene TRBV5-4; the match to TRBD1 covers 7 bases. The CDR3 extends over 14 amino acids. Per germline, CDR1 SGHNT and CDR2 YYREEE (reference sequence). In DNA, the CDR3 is TGTGCCAGCAGCTCATTCAACAGGGGCCCCCACCAGATCTTC. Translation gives CASSSFNRGPHQIF.

This CDR3 is CASSLGTGSTYEQYF. The DNA for the CDR3 is TGTGCCAGCAGCTTAGGGACAGGGAGTACGTACGAGCAGTACTTC. The genes are TRBV7-8 and TRBJ2-7, with 8 bases fitting TRBD1. V shed 1 base, J shed 4 bases, and the junction held 6 bases outside the gene matches. The germline V gene has CDR1 SGHVS and CDR2 FQNEAQ. This CDR3 has 15 residues. The whole variable domain, remainder taken from reference TRBV7-8 and TRBJ2-7, is GAGVSQSPRYKVAKRGQDVALRCDPISGHVSLFWYQQALGQGPEFLTYFQNEAQLDKSGLPSDRFFAERPEGSVSTLKIQRTQQEDSAVYLCASSLGTGSTYEQYFGPGTRLTVT.

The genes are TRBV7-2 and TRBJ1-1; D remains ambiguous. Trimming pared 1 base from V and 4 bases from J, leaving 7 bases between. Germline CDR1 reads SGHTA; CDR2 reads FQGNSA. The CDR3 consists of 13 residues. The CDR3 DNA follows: TGTGCCAGCAGCTTAGGGGTTTCCACTGAAGCTTTCTTT. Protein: CASSLGVSTEAFF.

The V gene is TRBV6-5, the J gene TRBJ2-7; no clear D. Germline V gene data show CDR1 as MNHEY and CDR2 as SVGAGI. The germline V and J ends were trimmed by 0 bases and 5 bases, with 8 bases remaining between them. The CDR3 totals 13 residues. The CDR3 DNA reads TGTGCCAGCAGTTACTCGGGTAGGGACGAGCAGTACTTC. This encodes CASSYSGRDEQYF.

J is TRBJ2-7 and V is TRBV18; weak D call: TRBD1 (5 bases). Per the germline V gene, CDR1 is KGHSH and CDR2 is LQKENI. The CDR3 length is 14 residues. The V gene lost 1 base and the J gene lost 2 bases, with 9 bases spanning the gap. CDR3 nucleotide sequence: TGTGCCAGCTCACCACAGACAGAACCCTACGAGCAGTACTTC. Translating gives CASSPQTEPYEQYF.

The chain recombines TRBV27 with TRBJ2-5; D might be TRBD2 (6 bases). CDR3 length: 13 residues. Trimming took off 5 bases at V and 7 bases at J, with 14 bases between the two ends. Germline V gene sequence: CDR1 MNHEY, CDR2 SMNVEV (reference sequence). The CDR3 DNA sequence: TGTGCCAGCAGTGGGTGGCGGGACGGGACCCAGTACTTC. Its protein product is CASSGWRDGTQYF.

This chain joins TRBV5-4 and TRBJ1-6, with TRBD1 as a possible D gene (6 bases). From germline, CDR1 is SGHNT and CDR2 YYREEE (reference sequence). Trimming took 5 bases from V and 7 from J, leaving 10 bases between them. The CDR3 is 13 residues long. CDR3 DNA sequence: TGTGCCAGCAGGGTGGACAGAAATTCACCCCTCCACTTT. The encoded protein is CASRVDRNSPLHF.

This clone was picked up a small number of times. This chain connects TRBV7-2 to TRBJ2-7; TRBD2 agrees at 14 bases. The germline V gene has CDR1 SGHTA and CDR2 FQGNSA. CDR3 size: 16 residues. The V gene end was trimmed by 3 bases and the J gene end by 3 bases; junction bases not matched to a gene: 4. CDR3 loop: CASSLRTSGGYYEQYF. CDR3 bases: TGTGCCAGCAGCTTGCGGACTAGCGGGGGGTACTACGAGCAGTACTTC.

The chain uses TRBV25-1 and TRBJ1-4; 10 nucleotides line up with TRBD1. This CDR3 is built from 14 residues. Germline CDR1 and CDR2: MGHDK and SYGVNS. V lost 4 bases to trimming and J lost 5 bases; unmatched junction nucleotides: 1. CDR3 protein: CASSAGQGNEKLFF. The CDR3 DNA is TGTGCCAGCAGTGCGGGACAGGGGAATGAAAAACTGTTTTTT.

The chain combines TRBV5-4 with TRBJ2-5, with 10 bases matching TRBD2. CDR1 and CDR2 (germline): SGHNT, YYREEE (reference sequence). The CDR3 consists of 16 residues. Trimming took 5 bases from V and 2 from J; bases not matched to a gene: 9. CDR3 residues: CASSRSGGADQETQYF. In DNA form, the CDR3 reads TGTGCCAGCAGTCGAAGCGGGGGGGCCGATCAAGAGACCCAGTACTTC.

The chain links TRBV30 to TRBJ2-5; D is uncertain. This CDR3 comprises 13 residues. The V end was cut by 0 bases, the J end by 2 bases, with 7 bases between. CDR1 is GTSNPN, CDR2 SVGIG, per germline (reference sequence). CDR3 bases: TGTGCCTGGAGTGTAGACCAGCAAGAGACCCAGTACTTC. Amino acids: CAWSVDQQETQYF.

CDR3 sequence (DNA): TGCGCCAGCAGCTCGGAAGGAAGGGCAGAGACCCAGTACTTC. It translates to CASSSEGRAETQYF. V is TRBV5-1 and J is TRBJ2-5; D unclear. The germline gives CDR1 SGHRS, CDR2 YFSETQ. The V gene lost 3 bases and the J gene lost 4 bases, with 13 bases spanning the gap. CDR3 length: 14 amino acids.

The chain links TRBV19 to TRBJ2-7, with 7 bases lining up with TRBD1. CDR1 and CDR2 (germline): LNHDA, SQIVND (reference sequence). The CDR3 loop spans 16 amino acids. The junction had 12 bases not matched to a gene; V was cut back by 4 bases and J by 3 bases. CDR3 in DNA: TGTGCCAGTAGTAAGTTTTTGGCGACAGGGAGCTACGAGCAGTACTTC. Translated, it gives CASSKFLATGSYEQYF.

Written as DNA, the CDR3 is TGCGCCAGCAGCTCGAGACTAGCGGGGGGCCAAGAGACCCAGTACTTC. It is translated as CASSSRLAGGQETQYF. This chain connects TRBV5-1 to TRBJ2-5, with 13 nucleotides matching TRBD2. This CDR3 is built from 16 residues. CDR1 and CDR2 (germline): SGHRS, YFSETQ. Trimming cost V 3 bases and J 1 base; bases outside gene matches: 3.

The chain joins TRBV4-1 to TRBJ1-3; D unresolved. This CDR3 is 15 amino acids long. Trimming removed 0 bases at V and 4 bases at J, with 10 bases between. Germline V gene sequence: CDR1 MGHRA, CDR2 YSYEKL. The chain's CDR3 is CASSQESSEGNTIYF. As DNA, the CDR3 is TGCGCCAGCAGCCAAGAAAGTTCAGAAGGAAACACCATATATTTT.

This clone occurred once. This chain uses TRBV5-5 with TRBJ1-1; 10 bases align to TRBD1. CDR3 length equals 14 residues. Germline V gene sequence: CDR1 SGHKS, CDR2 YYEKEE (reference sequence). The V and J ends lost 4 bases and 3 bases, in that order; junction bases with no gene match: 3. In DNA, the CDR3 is TGTGCCAGCAGCAGGGGACAGGGGTACACTGAAGCTTTCTTT. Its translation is CASSRGQGYTEAFF.

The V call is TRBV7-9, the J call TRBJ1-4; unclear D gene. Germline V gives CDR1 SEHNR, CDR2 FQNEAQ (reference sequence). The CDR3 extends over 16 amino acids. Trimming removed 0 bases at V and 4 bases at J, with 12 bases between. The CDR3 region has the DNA TGTGCCAGCAGCTTAGCCCGTTGGAGATTTAATGAAAAACTGTTTTTT. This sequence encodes CASSLARWRFNEKLFF.

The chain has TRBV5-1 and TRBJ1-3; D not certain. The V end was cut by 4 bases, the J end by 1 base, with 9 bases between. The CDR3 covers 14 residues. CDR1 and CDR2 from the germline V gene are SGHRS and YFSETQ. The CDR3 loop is CASSISGSGNTIYF. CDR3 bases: TGCGCCAGCAGCATCTCAGGTTCTGGAAACACCATATATTTT.

Here the CDR3 DNA reads TGTGCCAGTAGTCCGCAGACTAGTGATACCCAGTACTTC. Its protein is CASSPQTSDTQYF. This rearrangement joins TRBV19 to TRBJ2-5; D perhaps matches TRBD2 (6 bases). V dropped 5 bases and J dropped 8 bases, with 15 bases sitting between them. This CDR3 has 13 residues. Germline loops: CDR1 LNHDA, CDR2 SQIVND (reference sequence).

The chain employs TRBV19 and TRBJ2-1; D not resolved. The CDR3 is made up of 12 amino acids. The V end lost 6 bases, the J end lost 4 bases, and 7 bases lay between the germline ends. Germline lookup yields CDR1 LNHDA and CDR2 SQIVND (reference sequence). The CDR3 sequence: CASSNFYNEQFF. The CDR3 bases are TGTGCCAGTAGCAACTTTTACAATGAGCAGTTCTTC. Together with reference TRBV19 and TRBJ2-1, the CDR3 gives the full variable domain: DGGITQSPKYLFRKEGQNVTLSCEQNLNHDAMYWYRQDPGQGLRLIYYSQIVNDFQKGDIAEGYSVSREKKESFPLTVTSAQKNPTAFYLCASSNFYNEQFFGPGTRLTVL.

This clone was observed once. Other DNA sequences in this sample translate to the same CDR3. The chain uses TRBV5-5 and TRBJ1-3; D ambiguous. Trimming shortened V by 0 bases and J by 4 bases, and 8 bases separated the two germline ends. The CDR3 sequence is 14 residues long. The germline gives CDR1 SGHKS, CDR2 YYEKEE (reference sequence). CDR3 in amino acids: CASSLGGSGNTIYF. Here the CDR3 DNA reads TGTGCCAGCAGCTTGGGCGGGTCCGGAAACACCATATATTTT.

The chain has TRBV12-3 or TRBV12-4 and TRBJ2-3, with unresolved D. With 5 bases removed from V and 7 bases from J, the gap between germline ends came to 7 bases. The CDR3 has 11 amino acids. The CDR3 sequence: CASSPFNTQYF. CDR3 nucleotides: TGTGCCAGCAGTCCCTTTAATACGCAGTATTTT.